This TCR beta chain was profiled in a study of blood T cell repertoires in COVID-19. The CDR3 spans 9 residues. Germline V gene data show CDR1 as DFQATT and CDR2 as SNEGSKA (reference sequence). How the authors handled the data: For nucleated cells, counts were estimated from reference gene primer amplification. The repertoire was sequenced with immunoSEQ multiplex PCR; TCRdb's copy has only in-frame clones and lacks some. The DNA gave D and trimming, while V, J and clone size come from that table. This table has some 220,000 clones, approximately 78% appearing once. Notes on this clone: Sequence at one end of the junction differs from germline and may be a read error.

The rearrangement links TRBV20-1 to TRBJ1-2; possibly TRBD1 for D (5 bases). The receptor comes from a woman between 70 and 85 years old with COVID-19, enrolled during active disease. The sequencing input was peripheral blood. CDR3 sequence: CSARAGEVF. DNA of the CDR3: TGCAGTGCTAGGGCGGGGGAAGTGTTC.